This TCR beta chain was sequenced during a study of blood T cell repertoires in COVID-19. Participants had their cohort set by participant-reported clinical history. In the original analysis: Reference gene primer amplification gave nucleated cell count estimates. Clones were sequenced by immunoSEQ multiplex PCR, and TCRdb holds only the in-frame ones, with some missing. V, J and clone size reflect that table, while D and trimming were determined from the DNA. The sample records roughly 69,000 clones, about four fifths being singletons. The TCR originated in a woman aged 35 to 49 with acute COVID-19. Sequencing was performed on PBMCs or T cells enriched from blood (not recorded which).

CDR3 sequence reads: CASSLRPGTGEDTQYF. The CDR3, as DNA: TGTGCCAGCAGCTTACGCCCCGGGACAGGTGAAGATACGCAGTATTTT. The rearrangement uses TRBV13 and TRBJ2-3; 8 nucleotides align to TRBD1. Germline V gene lookup returns CDR1 PRHDT and CDR2 FYEKMQ (reference sequence). This CDR3 has 16 residues. V was pared by 2 bases and J by 5 bases, with 9 bases of the junction left unmatched.